This T cell receptor beta chain was found in a study of PD-L1 blockade in urothelial cancer. Study information: Of roughly 30 patients, around 25 were males with bladder-origin urothelial cancer. General study results and limits: A pretreatment blood TCR clonality that fell below the median predicted better progression-free and overall survival.

Trimming left V 0 bases short and J 2 bases short, with 15 bases between. Germline-derived CDR1 and CDR2 are SGHTS and YDEGEE. This CDR3 has 17 amino acids. Produced via immunoSEQ multiplex PCR; TCRdb's table is partial and in-frame only. Of some 40,000 clones listed, about 80% are singletons. Time point indicated: peripheral blood 6 weeks after treatment start. Patients' cancers were locally advanced or metastatic urothelial carcinomas. Each patient contributed between 1 and 8 total time points of blood mononuclear cells, pretreatment and during treatment. This clone appeared a single time. Its antigen is not identified.

The source is a man in his forties with urothelial cancer. This sequence joins TRBV5-8 and TRBJ2-1, with D possibly matching TRBD1 (5 bases). The material was PBMCs, obtained around atezolizumab (anti-PD-L1) treatment. The CDR3 protein is CASSLGTWEIPYNEQFF. CDR3 DNA sequence: TGTGCCAGCAGCTTGGGGACATGGGAAATCCCCTACAATGAGCAGTTCTTC.